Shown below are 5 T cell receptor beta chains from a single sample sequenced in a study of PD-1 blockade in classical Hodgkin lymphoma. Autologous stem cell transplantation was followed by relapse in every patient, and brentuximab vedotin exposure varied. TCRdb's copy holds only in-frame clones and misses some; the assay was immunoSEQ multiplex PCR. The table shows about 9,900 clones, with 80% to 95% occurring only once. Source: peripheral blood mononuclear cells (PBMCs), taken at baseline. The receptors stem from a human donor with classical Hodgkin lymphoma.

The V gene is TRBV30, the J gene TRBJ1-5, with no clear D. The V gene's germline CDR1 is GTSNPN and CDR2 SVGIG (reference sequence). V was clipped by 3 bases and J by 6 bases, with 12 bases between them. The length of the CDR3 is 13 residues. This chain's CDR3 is CAWSEGNGQPQHF. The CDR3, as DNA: TGTGCCTGGAGCGAGGGCAACGGTCAGCCCCAGCATTTT. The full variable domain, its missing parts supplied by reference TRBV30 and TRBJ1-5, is SQTIHQWPATLVQPVGSPLSLECTVEGTSNPNLYWYRQAAGRGLQLLFYSVGIGQISSEVPQNLSASRPQDRQFILSSKKLLLSDSGFYLCAWSEGNGQPQHFGDGTRLSIL.

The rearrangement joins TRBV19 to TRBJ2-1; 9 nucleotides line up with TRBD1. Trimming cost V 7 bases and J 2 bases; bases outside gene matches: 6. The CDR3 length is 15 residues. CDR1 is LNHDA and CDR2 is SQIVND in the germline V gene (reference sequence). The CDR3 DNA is TGTGCCAGTACCCGGGACAGGGAACCCTACAATGAGCAGTTCTTC. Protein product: CASTRDREPYNEQFF.

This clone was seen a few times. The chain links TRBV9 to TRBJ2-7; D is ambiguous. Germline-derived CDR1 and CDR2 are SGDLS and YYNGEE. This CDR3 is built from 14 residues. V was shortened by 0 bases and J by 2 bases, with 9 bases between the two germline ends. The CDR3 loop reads CASSVGVAPYEQYF. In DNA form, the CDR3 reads TGTGCCAGCAGCGTAGGAGTAGCTCCCTACGAGCAGTACTTC.

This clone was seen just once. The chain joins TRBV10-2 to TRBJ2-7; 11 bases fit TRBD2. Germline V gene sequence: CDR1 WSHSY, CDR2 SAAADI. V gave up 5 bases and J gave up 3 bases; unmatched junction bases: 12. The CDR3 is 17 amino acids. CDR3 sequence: CASSLGLGGTSGYEQYF. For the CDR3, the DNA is TGCGCCAGCAGTCTCGGATTAGGGGGGACTAGCGGCTACGAGCAGTACTTC.

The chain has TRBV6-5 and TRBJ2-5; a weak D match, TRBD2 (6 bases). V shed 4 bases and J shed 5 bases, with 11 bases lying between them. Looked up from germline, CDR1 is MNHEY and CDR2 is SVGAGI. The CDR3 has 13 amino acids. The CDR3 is CASSWSGRETQYF. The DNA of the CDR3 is TGTGCCAGCAGTTGGTCGGGGAGGGAGACCCAGTACTTC.